These T cell receptor beta chains were read from a single sample in a study of shared clonotypes between healthy human individuals. TCRdb keeps only in-frame clones here, not all; method: immunoSEQ multiplex PCR. The sample has about 560,000 clones; roughly 79% are singletons. The sequencing input was PBMCs. These receptors were collected from a woman aged 40 to 49 in good health. Some clones in this sample may be carry-over from other donors' samples. CDR3s include the opening cysteine and the closing phenylalanine or tryptophan. The order of the fields is J gene, D gene, clone size, V gene, CDR3 protein, CDR3 DNA. A D gene is named only where the DNA matches it firmly. Size is stated for part of the rows, as once, few or many counts, or as a class when the clone is expanded.

TRBJ2-7 . . TRBV20-1 CSAGPWEQYF TGCAGTGCGGGCCCCTGGGAGCAGTACTTC
TRBJ2-3 . . TRBV7-8 CASSLRRTSSTDTQYF TGTGCCAGCAGCCTTCGGAGGACCTCGAGCACAGATACGCAGTATTTT
TRBJ2-5 TRBD2 . TRBV5-4 CASSPGLAGVETQYF TGTGCCAGCAGCCCGGGACTAGCGGGAGTAGAGACCCAGTACTTC
TRBJ2-1 . . TRBV6-1 CASKRPGQPHNEQFF TGTGCCAGCAAGCGCCCGGGTCAGCCCCACAATGAGCAGTTCTTC
TRBJ2-1 TRBD2 few TRBV18 CASSLTSGSRGEQFF TGTGCCAGCTCCCTAACTAGCGGGAGCCGGGGTGAGCAGTTCTTC
TRBJ2-2 TRBD1 . TRBV7-7 CASSQGQVNTGELFF TGTGCTAGCAGCCAGGGACAGGTGAACACCGGGGAGCTGTTTTTT
TRBJ2-2 . . TRBV18 CASHSPIVTGLPNTGELFF TGTGCCAGCCACTCACCTATAGTAACAGGGCTTCCGAACACCGGGGAGCTGTTTTTT
TRBJ2-1 TRBD2 . TRBV18 CASSPSRGLAGVADEQFF TGTGCCAGCTCACCAAGCAGGGGACTAGCGGGAGTAGCGGATGAGCAGTTCTTC
TRBJ2-1 . . TRBV19 CASMRALASYNEQFF TGTGCCAGTATGAGGGCGCTTGCCTCCTACAATGAGCAGTTCTTC
TRBJ2-1 . . TRBV9 CASSVAPSSYNEQFF TGTGCCAGCAGCGTAGCTCCCAGCTCCTACAATGAGCAGTTCTTC
TRBJ2-2 . . TRBV9 CASSVGTGGDTGELFF TGTGCCAGCAGCGTAGGCACAGGGGGGGACACCGGGGAGCTGTTTTTT
TRBJ2-2 . . TRBV7-3 CASRGAHGIGELFF TGTGCCAGCAGGGGAGCGCATGGGATCGGGGAGCTGTTTTTT
TRBJ1-5 . . TRBV30 CAWNIGEDQPQHF TGTGCCTGGAATATCGGGGAAGATCAGCCCCAGCATTTT
TRBJ2-2 . . TRBV7-8 CASSLDRVAGELFF TGTGCCAGCAGCTTAGACAGGGTTGCCGGGGAGCTGTTTTTT
TRBJ1-2 . . TRBV5-6 CASRPLGALYGYTF TGTGCCAGCAGACCCTTAGGAGCTCTCTATGGCTACACCTTC